Sequencing of this T cell receptor (beta chain) was carried out in a study of Graves' ophthalmopathy and Graves' hyperthyroidism. The study amplified TCR beta CDR3 regions using RNA transcripts. The library came from an HTBI-primed first-round RT-PCR and a second-round multiplex PCR. TCRdb redid the calling of the multiplex PCR reads with MiXCR, one entry per CDR3 protein. The data hold over a million distinct CDR3 sequences, with about 38% observed a single time. CDR3 length equals 14 residues. Trimming removed 3 bases from V and 7 bases from J; junction bases left unmatched: 8. Germline V gene data show CDR1 as ENHRY and CDR2 as SYGVKD.

The TCR comes from an adult man with Graves' hyperthyroidism. Material: peripheral blood or thyroid tissue (not recorded which). The rearrangement uses TRBV10-3 and TRBJ2-7; the match to TRBD1 covers 8 bases. The CDR3 coding sequence is TGTGCCATCAGTGATTCGGACAGGGTTGGTGAGCAGTACTTC. Translating it yields CAISDSDRVGEQYF.